Listed below are T cell receptor beta chains from one sample, sequenced in a study of blood T cell repertoires in COVID-19. Produced via immunoSEQ multiplex PCR; TCRdb's table is partial and in-frame only. The sample shows over 130,000 clones, roughly 85% of them seen only once. Sequencing input: PBMCs or T cells enriched from blood (not recorded which). Receptors were obtained from a woman aged 45-65 years who had recovered from COVID-19. Both conserved end residues are trimmed from each CDR3. Each record gives: V gene, J gene, CDR3 protein.

TRBV25-1	TRBJ2-3	ASGTSGGTQY
TRBV2	TRBJ2-7	ASSTPTGDEQY
TRBV5-4	TRBJ1-6	ASSSTAGRGRSPLH
TRBV2	TRBJ1-1	ASAWDRGNTEAF
TRBV4-1	TRBJ1-2	ASSLTGQVLLGYGYT
TRBV4-1	TRBJ2-3	ASSPTLLAGDLIAHDTQY
TRBV30	TRBJ2-2	AAGRGSGELF
TRBV9	TRBJ1-3	ASSVTGGVGNTIY
TRBV2	TRBJ1-5	ASSQVSTGQGQPQH
TRBV12-5	TRBJ2-3	ASGPHHTDTQY
TRBV3-1/TRBV3-2	TRBJ1-2	ASSQDLDYGYT
TRBV5-8	TRBJ1-2	ASSLWAKPLNYGYT
TRBV2	TRBJ1-5	ASSGGSWDWRNQPQH
TRBV12-3/TRBV12-4	TRBJ1-6	ASSRTVNSPLH
TRBV9	TRBJ1-2	ASSVAGAGRLTGGYT
TRBV14	TRBJ2-7	ASSQDETGDLYEQY
TRBV2	TRBJ1-5	ASGQKRGASSNQPQH
TRBV27	TRBJ2-1	ASSFGKGEQF
TRBV30	TRBJ2-3	AWSGLAGITDTQY
TRBV9	TRBJ1-3	ASSIQGSGNTIY